This paragraph reports one T cell receptor beta chain. Per the authors' pipeline: Reference gene primer amplification yielded estimated nucleated cell counts. Generated by immunoSEQ multiplex PCR, the TCRdb table keeps only in-frame clones and is missing some. V, J and clone size were drawn from that table, and D and trimming were deduced from the DNA. This sample has roughly 250,000 clones, with about four fifths found just once. CDR1 and CDR2 (germline): MGHRA, YSYEKL. V trimming: 4 bases; J trimming: 4 bases; junction bases outside the gene matches: 7. This CDR3 is built from 15 residues. This sample stems from a study of blood T cell repertoires in COVID-19. Overall study context: Italy, Spain and the United States were the sources of the convalescent and acute COVID-19 samples. From T cells, B-cell-depleted T cells, or PBMCs came the material, which was cDNA or gDNA.

Sequencing used peripheral blood. The V gene is TRBV4-1, the J gene TRBJ1-5; 7 nucleotides match TRBD1. This clonotype was obtained from a woman of 80 years or more with acute or convalescent COVID-19. This CDR3 reads CASSPRQGRNQPQHF. CDR3 DNA: TGCGCCAGCAGCCCGAGACAGGGCCGAAATCAGCCCCAGCATTTT.